This T cell receptor beta chain was sequenced for a study of T cell repertoires in cytomegalovirus infection. Background on the study: Newly reported HLA-C-restricted and thoroughly characterized HLA-B-restricted CMV epitopes were employed. From public TCR beta signatures came an indication of both CMV infection and matching HLA type. Study-wide findings and caveats: Cumulative public TCR beta family frequency identified carriers of CMV plus the relevant HLA. The ex vivo response showed dominance by HLA-C-restricted CMV-specific TCR beta clonotypes.

This CDR3 has 12 residues. Germline V gives CDR1 MNHNS, CDR2 SASEGT. Deletions cut 6 bases from V and 4 bases from J, with 7 bases between. This clonotype was counted at least ten times. The antigen is undetermined. MiXCR was run by TCRdb on the reads, yielding one entry per CDR3 protein. In the table there are around 430,000 distinct CDR3 sequences, 40% to 50% of which are singletons. Sequenced material: cultured PBMCs, taken from culture after CMV antigen stimulation. This rearrangement joins TRBV6-1 to TRBJ1-5, with D tentatively TRBD1 (5 bases). The origin of this receptor is a human donor in good health (CMV status not recorded). Some clones in this sample may be carry-over from other donors' samples. CDR3 loop: CASRGRNQPQHF. DNA of the CDR3: TGTGCCAGCAGGGGGCGGAATCAGCCCCAGCATTTT.